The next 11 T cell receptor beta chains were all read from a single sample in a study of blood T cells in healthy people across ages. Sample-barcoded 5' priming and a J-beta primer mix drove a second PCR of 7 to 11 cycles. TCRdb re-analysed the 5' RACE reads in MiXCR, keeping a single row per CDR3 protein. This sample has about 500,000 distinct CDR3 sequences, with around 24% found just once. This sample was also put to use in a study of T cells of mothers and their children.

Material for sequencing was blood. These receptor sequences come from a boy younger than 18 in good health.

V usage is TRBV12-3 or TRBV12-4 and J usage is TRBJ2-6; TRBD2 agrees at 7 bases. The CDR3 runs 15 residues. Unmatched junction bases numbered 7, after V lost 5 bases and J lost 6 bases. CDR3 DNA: TGTGCCAGCAGTCCTGGGGGGGTCGTGGCCAACGTCCTGACTTTC. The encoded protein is CASSPGGVVANVLTF.

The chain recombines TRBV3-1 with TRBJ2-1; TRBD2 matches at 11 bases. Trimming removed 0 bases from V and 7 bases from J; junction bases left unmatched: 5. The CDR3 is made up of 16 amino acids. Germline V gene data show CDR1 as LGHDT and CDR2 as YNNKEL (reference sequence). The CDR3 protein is CASSQDTRTSGNEQFF. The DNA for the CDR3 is TGTGCCAGCAGCCAAGATACTAGGACTAGCGGGAATGAGCAGTTCTTC.

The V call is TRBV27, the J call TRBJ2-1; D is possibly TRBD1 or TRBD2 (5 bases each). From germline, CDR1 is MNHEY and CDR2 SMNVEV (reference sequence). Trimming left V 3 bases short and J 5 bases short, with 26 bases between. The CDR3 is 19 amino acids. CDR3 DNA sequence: TGTGCCAGCAGTTTGGGACCGACACCCGGGGCTAGCATGCACAATGAGCAGTTCTTC. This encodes CASSLGPTPGASMHNEQFF.

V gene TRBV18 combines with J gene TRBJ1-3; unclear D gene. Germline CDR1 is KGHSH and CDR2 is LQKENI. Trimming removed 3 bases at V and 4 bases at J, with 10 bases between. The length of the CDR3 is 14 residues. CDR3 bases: TGTGCCAGCTCACCGCCGTTCCCAGGAAACACCATATATTTT. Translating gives CASSPPFPGNTIYF.

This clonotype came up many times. Here the CDR3 reads CASSVLAGGTDTQYF. CDR3 DNA sequence: TGTGCCAGCAGTGTACTAGCGGGAGGCACAGATACGCAGTATTTT. This sequence joins TRBV6-4 and TRBJ2-3, with 11 bases matching TRBD2. Looked up from germline, CDR1 is MRHNA and CDR2 is SNTAGT. The CDR3 sequence is 15 residues long. Trimming cost V 4 bases and J 1 base; bases outside gene matches: 1.

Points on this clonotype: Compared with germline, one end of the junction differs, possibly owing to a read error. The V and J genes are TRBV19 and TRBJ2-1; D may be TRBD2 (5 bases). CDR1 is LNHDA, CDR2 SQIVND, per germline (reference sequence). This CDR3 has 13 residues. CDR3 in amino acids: CASSHLADNEQLF. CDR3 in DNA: TGTGCCAGTAGTCACCTAGCTGACAATGAGCAGCTCTTC. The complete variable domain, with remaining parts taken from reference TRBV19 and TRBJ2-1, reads DGGITQSPKYLFRKEGQNVTLSCEQNLNHDAMYWYRQDPGQGLRLIYYSQIVNDFQKGDIAEGYSVSREKKESFPLTVTSAQKNPTAFYLCASSHLADNEQLFGPGTRLTVL.

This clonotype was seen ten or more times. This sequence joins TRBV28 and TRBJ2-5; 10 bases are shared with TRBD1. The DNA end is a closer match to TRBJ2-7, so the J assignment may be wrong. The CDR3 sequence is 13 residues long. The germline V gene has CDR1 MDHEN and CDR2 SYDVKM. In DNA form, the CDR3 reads TGTGCCAGCAGACGGACAGGGGGCTACGAGCAGTACTTC. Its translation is CASRRTGGYEQYF.

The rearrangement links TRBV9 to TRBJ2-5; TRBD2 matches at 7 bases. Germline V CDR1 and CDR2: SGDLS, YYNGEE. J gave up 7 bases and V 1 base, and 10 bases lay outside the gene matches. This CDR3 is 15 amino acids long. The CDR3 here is CASSVPHSQRGTQYF. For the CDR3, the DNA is TGTGCCAGCAGCGTACCCCATAGCCAGCGGGGGACCCAGTACTTC.

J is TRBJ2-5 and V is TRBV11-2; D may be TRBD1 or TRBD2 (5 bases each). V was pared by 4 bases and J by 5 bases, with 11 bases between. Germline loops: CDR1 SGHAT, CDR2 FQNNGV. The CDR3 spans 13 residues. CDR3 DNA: TGTGCCAGCAGCTACGGGGCTCGGGAGACCCAGTACTTC. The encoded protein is CASSYGARETQYF.

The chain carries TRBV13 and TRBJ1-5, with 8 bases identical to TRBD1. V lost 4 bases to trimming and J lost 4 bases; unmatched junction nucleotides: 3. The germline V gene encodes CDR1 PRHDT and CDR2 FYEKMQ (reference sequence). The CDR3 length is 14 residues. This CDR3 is CASSSRGPNQPQHF. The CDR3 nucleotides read TGTGCCAGCAGCTCCAGGGGGCCTAATCAGCCCCAGCATTTT. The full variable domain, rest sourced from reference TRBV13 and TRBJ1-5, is AAGVIQSPRHLIKEKRETATLKCYPIPRHDTVYWYQQGPGQDPQFLISFYEKMQSDKGSIPDRFSAQQFSDYHSELNMSSLELGDSALYFCASSSRGPNQPQHFGDGTRLSIL.

The CDR3 is CSVGVSDEKLFF. The CDR3 DNA reads TGCAGCGTTGGTGTCAGTGATGAAAAACTGTTTTTT. The chain couples TRBV29-1 to TRBJ1-4; D uncertain. Germline values: CDR1 SQVTM, CDR2 ANQGSEA. V was shortened by 4 bases and J by 6 bases, with 9 bases between the two germline ends. There are 12 residues in the CDR3.